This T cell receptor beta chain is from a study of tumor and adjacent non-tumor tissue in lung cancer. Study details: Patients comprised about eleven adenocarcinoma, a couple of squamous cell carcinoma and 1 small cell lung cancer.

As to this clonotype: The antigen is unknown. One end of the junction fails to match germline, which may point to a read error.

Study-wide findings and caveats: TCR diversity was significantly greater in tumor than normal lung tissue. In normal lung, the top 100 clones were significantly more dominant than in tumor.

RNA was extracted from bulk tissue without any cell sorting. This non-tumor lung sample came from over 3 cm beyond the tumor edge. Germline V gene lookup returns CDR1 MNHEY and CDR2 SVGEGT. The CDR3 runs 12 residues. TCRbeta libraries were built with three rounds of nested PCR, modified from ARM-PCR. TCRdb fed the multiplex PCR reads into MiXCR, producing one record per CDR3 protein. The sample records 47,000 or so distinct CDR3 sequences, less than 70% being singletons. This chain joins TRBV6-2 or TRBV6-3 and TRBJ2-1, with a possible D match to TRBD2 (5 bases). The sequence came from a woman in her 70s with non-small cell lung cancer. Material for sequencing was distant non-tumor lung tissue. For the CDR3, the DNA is TGTTCCAGCAGTCCTCGGAGGAGTGAGCAGTTCTTC. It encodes CSSSPRRSEQFF.